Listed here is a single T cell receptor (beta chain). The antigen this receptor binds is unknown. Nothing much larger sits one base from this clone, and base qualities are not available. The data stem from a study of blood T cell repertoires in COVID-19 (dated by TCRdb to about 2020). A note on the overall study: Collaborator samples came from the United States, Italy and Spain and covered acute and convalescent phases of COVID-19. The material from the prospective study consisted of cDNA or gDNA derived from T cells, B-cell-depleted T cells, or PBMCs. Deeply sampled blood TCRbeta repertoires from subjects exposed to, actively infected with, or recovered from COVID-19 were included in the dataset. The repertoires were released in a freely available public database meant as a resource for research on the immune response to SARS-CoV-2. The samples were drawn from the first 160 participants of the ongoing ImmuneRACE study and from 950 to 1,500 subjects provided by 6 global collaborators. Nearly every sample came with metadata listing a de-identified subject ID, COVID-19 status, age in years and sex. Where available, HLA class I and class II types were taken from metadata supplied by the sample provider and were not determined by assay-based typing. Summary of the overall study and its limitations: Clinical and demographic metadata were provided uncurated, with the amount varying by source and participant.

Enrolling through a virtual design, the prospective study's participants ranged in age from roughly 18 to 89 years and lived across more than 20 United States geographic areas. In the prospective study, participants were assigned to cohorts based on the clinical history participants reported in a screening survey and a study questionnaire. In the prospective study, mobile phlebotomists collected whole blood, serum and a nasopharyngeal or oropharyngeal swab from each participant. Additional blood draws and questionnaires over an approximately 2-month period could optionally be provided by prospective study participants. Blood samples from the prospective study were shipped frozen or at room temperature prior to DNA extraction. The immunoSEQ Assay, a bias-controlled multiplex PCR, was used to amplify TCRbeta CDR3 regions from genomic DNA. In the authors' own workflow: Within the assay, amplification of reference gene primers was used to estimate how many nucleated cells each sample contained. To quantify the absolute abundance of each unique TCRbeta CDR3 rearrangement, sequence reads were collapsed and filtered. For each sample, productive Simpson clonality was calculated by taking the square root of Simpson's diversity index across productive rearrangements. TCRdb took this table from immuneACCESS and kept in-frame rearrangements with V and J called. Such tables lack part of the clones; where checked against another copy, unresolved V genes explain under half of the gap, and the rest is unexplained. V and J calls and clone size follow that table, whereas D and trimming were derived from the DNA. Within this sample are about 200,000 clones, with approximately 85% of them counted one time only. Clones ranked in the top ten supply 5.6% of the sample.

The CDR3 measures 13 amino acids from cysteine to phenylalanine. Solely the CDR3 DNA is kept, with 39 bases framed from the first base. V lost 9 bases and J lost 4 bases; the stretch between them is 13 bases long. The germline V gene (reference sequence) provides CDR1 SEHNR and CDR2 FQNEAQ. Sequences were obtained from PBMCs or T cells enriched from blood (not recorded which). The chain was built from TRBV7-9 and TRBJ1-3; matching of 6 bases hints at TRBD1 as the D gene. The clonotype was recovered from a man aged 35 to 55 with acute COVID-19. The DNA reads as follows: TGTGCCAGTCAGGGGATTAAAGGAAACACCATATATTTT. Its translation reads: CASQGIKGNTIYF.